This TCR beta chain was found in a study of blood T cell repertoires in COVID-19. Study-wide context: PBMCs, B-cell-depleted T cells, or T cells were the source of the cDNA or gDNA that made up the material.

CDR3 length: 17 residues. With V trimmed by 3 bases and J by 5 bases, 8 bases remained unmatched. Germline V gives CDR1 SGHTA, CDR2 FQGNSA. In the original analysis: The authors estimated nucleated cell counts from reference gene primer amplification. TCRdb's table, derived via immunoSEQ multiplex PCR, lists solely in-frame clones and lacks some. The V and J calls and clone size come from that table; D and trimming were worked out from the DNA. The sample includes approximately 130,000 clones, around 85% seen only once; the top ten take under 4%. This TCR derives from a man in his fifties or sixties with acute or convalescent COVID-19. Sample: peripheral blood. The chain carries TRBV7-2 and TRBJ2-3; 13 bases are a match to TRBD2. The chain's CDR3 is CASSFTSGRGRGDTQYF. As DNA, the CDR3 is TGTGCCAGCAGCTTTACTAGCGGGAGGGGGCGGGGAGATACGCAGTATTTT.